This TCR beta chain was documented in a study of blood T cell repertoires in COVID-19. For the study at large: The United States, Italy and Spain were the sources of the acute and convalescent COVID-19 samples. Sources were T cells, B-cell-depleted T cells, or PBMCs; the material itself was cDNA or gDNA.

Germline V lookup: CDR1 SGDLS, CDR2 YYNGEE. This CDR3 spans 15 amino acids. V shed 0 bases and J shed 4 bases, with 12 bases lying between them. Authors' methods: Amplified reference gene primers provided the basis for estimating nucleated cell counts. Only in-frame clones appear in the TCRdb table, and some are missing; sequencing was by immunoSEQ multiplex PCR. V, J and clone size were drawn from that table, and D and trimming were deduced from the DNA. The sample includes around 260,000 clones, under 90% of them seen just once. J is TRBJ2-3 and V is TRBV9; TRBD1 is a possible D gene (6 bases). The sequence was collected from a woman between 45 and 60 years old who had recovered from COVID-19. Material for sequencing was peripheral blood. The CDR3 DNA reads as TGTGCCAGCAGCGTAGATGGGGGCGTGGCAGATACGCAGTATTTT. This sequence encodes CASSVDGGVADTQYF.